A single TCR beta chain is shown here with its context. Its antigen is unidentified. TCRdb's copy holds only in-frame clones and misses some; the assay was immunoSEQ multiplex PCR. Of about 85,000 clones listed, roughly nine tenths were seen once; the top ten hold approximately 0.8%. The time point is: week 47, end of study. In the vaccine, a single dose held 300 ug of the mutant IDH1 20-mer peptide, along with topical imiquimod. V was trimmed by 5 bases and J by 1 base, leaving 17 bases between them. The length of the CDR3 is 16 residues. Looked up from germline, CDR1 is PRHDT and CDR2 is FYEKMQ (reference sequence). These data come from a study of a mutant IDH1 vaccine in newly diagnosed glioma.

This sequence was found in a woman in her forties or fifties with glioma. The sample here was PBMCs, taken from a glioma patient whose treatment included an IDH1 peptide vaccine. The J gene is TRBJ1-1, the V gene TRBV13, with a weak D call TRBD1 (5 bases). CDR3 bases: TGTGCCAGCAGCCCACCCCCTGGACATCCGAACACTGAAGCTTTCTTT. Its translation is CASSPPPGHPNTEAFF.